A selection of T cell receptor beta chains follows, all from one sample in a study of cytomegalovirus exposure and HLA in healthy donors. The table came from immunoSEQ multiplex PCR; TCRdb's copy has only in-frame clones and leaves some out. This sample has approximately 210,000 clones, with over 60% found just once. Material: PBMCs. The receptor set was obtained from a woman aged 40 to 50 in good health and CMV-seronegative. The CDR3 runs from the conserved cysteine through the conserved F or W. D genes are given only for firm matches. Some rows mark clone size as missing; the rest say once, few, many or name a class of expanded clone.

J	length	size	V	D	DNA	CDR3
TRBJ1-1	14	.	TRBV7-8	.	TGTGCCAGCAGCCCCCCAGCAGGGAACACTGAAGCTTTCTTT	CASSPPAGNTEAFF
TRBJ1-1	15	few	TRBV7-9	TRBD1	TGTGCCAGCAGCTTAGCGCTAGGGGGCTCGGTTGAAGCTTTCTTT	CASSLALGGSVEAFF
TRBJ1-1	13	.	TRBV12-5	.	TGTGCTAGTGGTTTGGTACTGCGGACTGAAGCTTTCTTT	CASGLVLRTEAFF
TRBJ1-1	13	.	TRBV14	.	TGTGCCAGCAGCCAAGTTGCCGGGGAGAGGGCTTTCTTT	CASSQVAGERAFF
TRBJ2-3	16	.	TRBV14	TRBD2	TGTGCCAGCAGCCAAGACGGACTAGGGCCCTTTTATACGCAGTATTTT	CASSQDGLGPFYTQYF
TRBJ2-2	15	few	TRBV9	.	TGTGCCAGCAGCGCAAGGAGCTGGAACACCGGGGAGCTGTTTTTT	CASSARSWNTGELFF
TRBJ1-4	14	.	TRBV19	.	TGTGCCAGTTCTAGAGGGGGATTCGGTGAAAAACTGTTTTTT	CASSRGGFGEKLFF
TRBJ2-1	13	.	TRBV5-1	.	TGCGCCAGCAGCTTGTCGGAGGCAAATGAGCAGTTCTTC	CASSLSEANEQFF
TRBJ2-3	15	.	TRBV2	TRBD2	TGTGCCAGCATAGTTAGCGGGATAGACACAGATACGCAGTATTTT	CASIVSGIDTDTQYF
TRBJ1-5	15	few	TRBV9	.	TGTGCCAGCAGCGAAGGGACAAATAGCAATCAGCCCCAGCATTTT	CASSEGTNSNQPQHF
TRBJ1-3	15	.	TRBV19	.	TGTGCCAGTAGTTTCAAACAGGAGACTGGAAACACCATATATTTT	CASSFKQETGNTIYF
TRBJ1-4	16	.	TRBV5-6	TRBD1	TGTGCCAGCAGCCATTTTGAAGGGACAGGGGGTGAAAAACTGTTTTTT	CASSHFEGTGGEKLFF
TRBJ1-1	14	.	TRBV30	.	TGTGCCTGGAGTCGGACACTAAAGAACACTGAAGCTTTCTTT	CAWSRTLKNTEAFF
TRBJ2-2	17	.	TRBV7-9	TRBD2	TGTTCCAGCAGCTTAGTAGCGATAGCGGGAGAAACCGGGGAGCTGTTTTTT	CSSSLVAIAGETGELFF
TRBJ2-7	12	.	TRBV5-4	.	TGTGCCAGCAGTTCACAGGGTTCCGAGCAGTACTTC	CASSSQGSEQYF
TRBJ2-3	16	.	TRBV4-2	TRBD2	TGTGCCAGCAGCCAAGTCGGGGGGAGGGCCACCGATACGCAGTATTTT	CASSQVGGRATDTQYF
TRBJ1-5	17	.	TRBV7-2	.	TGTGCCAGCAGCTTACGGTTGGGCAGGGCCGCGAATCAGCCCCAGCATTTT	CASSLRLGRAANQPQHF
TRBJ2-3	12	.	TRBV7-9	.	TGTGCCAGCAGCCCCTCGACAGATACGCAGTATTTT	CASSPSTDTQYF
TRBJ2-2	13	.	TRBV29-1	.	TGCAGCGTGACAGGATTGTACACCGGGGAGCTGTTTTTT	CSVTGLYTGELFF
TRBJ2-5	13	.	TRBV11-2	.	TGTGCCAGCAGGAGGAGCATACAAGAGACCCAGTACTTC	CASRRSIQETQYF
TRBJ2-1	17	.	TRBV9	TRBD2	TGTGCCAGCAGCGTAAGGGGGACTAGCGCCTCCTACAATGAGCAGTTCTTC	CASSVRGTSASYNEQFF
TRBJ1-2	15	.	TRBV11-3	.	TGTGCCAGCAGCTTAGGGACTGCGGAGGGCAAGGGCTACACCTTC	CASSLGTAEGKGYTF
TRBJ2-5	18	.	TRBV11-2	.	TGTGCCAGCAGCCGCCCAGAGGGTAATACTCGGGTGTGGGAGACCCAGTACTTC	CASSRPEGNTRVWETQYF
TRBJ2-7	15	.	TRBV5-1	TRBD2	TGCGCCAGCAGCTTAAGCGGGAGGACCCCCTACGAGCAGTACTTC	CASSLSGRTPYEQYF
TRBJ2-5	15	.	TRBV7-2	.	TGTGCCAGCAGTTATACTTCGGGTTCGGGAGAGACCCAGTACTTC	CASSYTSGSGETQYF
TRBJ1-1	14	.	TRBV19	TRBD1	TGTGCCAGTAACTGGGACAGATCAAACACTGAAGCTTTCTTT	CASNWDRSNTEAFF
TRBJ2-5	14	.	TRBV6-1	TRBD2	TGTGCCAGCAGTGGTGGCGGGAGACTGGAGACCCAGTACTTC	CASSGGGRLETQYF
TRBJ2-1	18	.	TRBV29-1	TRBD2	TGCAGCGCCGCGACTAGCGGGGATAAATACGCCCGTAACAATGAGCAGTTCTTC	CSAATSGDKYARNNEQFF
TRBJ2-7	13	.	TRBV6-5	TRBD1	TGTGCCAGCACCCCAACAGGGGGCCACGAGCAGTACTTC	CASTPTGGHEQYF
TRBJ2-3	15	once	TRBV4-2	TRBD2	TGTGCCAGCAGCCAAGAAGCGGGAGGGTCAGATACGCAGTATTTT	CASSQEAGGSDTQYF
TRBJ2-6	14	.	TRBV5-6	TRBD1	TGTGCCAGCAGCTTCAGGGGGACGGCCAACGTCCTGACTTTC	CASSFRGTANVLTF
TRBJ2-5	14	.	TRBV11-2	TRBD2	TGTGCCAGCAAATTAGCGGGATCCCAAGAGACCCAGTACTTC	CASKLAGSQETQYF
TRBJ1-2	18	.	TRBV5-8	.	TGTGCCAGCAGCTTGGGGTTCGTTTGGGGGGTCACCCCTCATGGCTACACCTTC	CASSLGFVWGVTPHGYTF
TRBJ2-5	15	.	TRBV5-1	.	TGCGCCAGCAGCTTGGATGGGCCCCGGCAAGAGACCCAGTACTTC	CASSLDGPRQETQYF
TRBJ1-2	13	once	TRBV6-5	TRBD1	TGTGCCAGCAGAGGGGGCCCCCGCTATGGCTACACCTTC	CASRGGPRYGYTF
TRBJ2-7	18	.	TRBV11-3	TRBD1	TGTGCCAGCAGCTTAGAAAATCCAGGGACAGGGAAAGTTTTCGAGCAGTACTTC	CASSLENPGTGKVFEQYF
TRBJ2-7	15	few	TRBV7-2	TRBD2	TGTGCCAGCAGCCTAAGCGGGGCAGTCTCCTACGAGCAGTACTTC	CASSLSGAVSYEQYF
TRBJ1-3	14	.	TRBV11-2	TRBD1	TGTGCCAGCAGCTTAGCCGGACAGGGGCACACCATATATTTT	CASSLAGQGHTIYF
TRBJ2-3	15	few	TRBV19	TRBD2	TGTGCCAGTAGTATCCGTAGCGGGGGCACAGATACGCAGTATTTT	CASSIRSGGTDTQYF
TRBJ1-6	16	.	TRBV2	TRBD1	TGTGCCAGCAGTAAAGAGGGGGCCGGGAATAATTCACCCCTCCACTTT	CASSKEGAGNNSPLHF
TRBJ1-2	13	.	TRBV30	TRBD1	TGTGCCTGGAGTGAGGGACAGGGATATGGCTACACCTTC	CAWSEGQGYGYTF
TRBJ2-5	17	.	TRBV19	TRBD1	TGTGCCAGTAGTCGTATCCTCGGGACAGAGATCTCAGAGACCCAGTACTTC	CASSRILGTEISETQYF
TRBJ1-5	14	.	TRBV19	.	TGTGCCAGTAGTGTAACACACAGGAATCAGCCCCAGCATTTT	CASSVTHRNQPQHF
TRBJ2-1	12	.	TRBV5-6	.	TGTGCCAGCAGCTGGGGCCGGGACTTACAGTTCTTC	CASSWGRDLQFF
TRBJ2-5	14	.	TRBV11-3	.	TGTGCCAGCAGCTTTGGAGGTCCCCAAGAGACCCAGTACTTC	CASSFGGPQETQYF
TRBJ2-3	14	few	TRBV19	.	TGTGCCAGTAGTACCCCGACTAGCACAGATACGCAGTATTTT	CASSTPTSTDTQYF
TRBJ1-2	15	.	TRBV5-8	TRBD1	TGTGCCAGCAGCGGAAACAGGGGCCGACCCTATGGCTACACCTTC	CASSGNRGRPYGYTF
TRBJ2-7	15	.	TRBV5-5	TRBD2	TGTGCCAGCAGCTTGGAACTAGCGGGGGCCTACGAGCAGTACTTC	CASSLELAGAYEQYF
TRBJ1-1	15	.	TRBV30	TRBD1	TGTGCCTGGAGGGTTATAGGACAGGGGAACACTGAAGCTTTCTTT	CAWRVIGQGNTEAFF
TRBJ2-7	15	.	TRBV6-5	.	TGTGCCAGCAGTTACTCGAGACTCGGGGAAGGGGAGCAGTACTTC	CASSYSRLGEGEQYF
TRBJ2-7	14	.	TRBV7-2	.	TGTGCCAGCATCATACCCGGCGGCGGATACGAGCAGTACTTC	CASIIPGGGYEQYF
TRBJ1-4	15	once	TRBV4-1	.	TGCGCCAGCAGCCAACTACAGGGTATCGGTGAAAAACTGTTTTTT	CASSQLQGIGEKLFF
TRBJ2-5	13	.	TRBV19	.	TGTGCCAGTAGTATCAGAGGTCAAGAGACCCAGTACTTC	CASSIRGQETQYF
TRBJ1-1	15	few	TRBV9	.	TGTGCCAGCAGCGTAGAAGAAAGTAGGGGCACTGAAGCTTTCTTT	CASSVEESRGTEAFF
TRBJ1-1	16	few	TRBV5-3	.	TGTGCCAGAAGCTTGGCTTGGGGGGGCTACAACACTGAAGCTTTCTTT	CARSLAWGGYNTEAFF